This entry describes one T cell receptor (beta chain). Sequenced by immunoSEQ multiplex PCR; TCRdb stores in-frame clones only, minus some. This sample has roughly 200,000 clones; roughly 81% occur once, and the top ten carry roughly 1.2%. This sample was taken from a study of cytomegalovirus exposure and HLA in healthy donors. The CDR3 has 16 residues. Germline V CDR1 and CDR2: SGHAT, FQNNGV. V shed 0 bases and J shed 6 bases, with 18 bases lying between them. The sequence was collected from a woman in her 30s in good health and CMV-seronegative. The chain joins TRBV11-2 to TRBJ2-7; D perhaps matches TRBD1 (6 bases). The specimen sequenced was PBMCs. The CDR3 here is CASSLEKGRGPVEQYF. CDR3 nucleotides: TGTGCCAGCAGCTTAGAAAAGGGCAGGGGTCCTGTCGAGCAGTACTTC.